A single sample is the source of the 13 T cell receptor beta chains below, sequenced in a study of regulatory T cells in long-lasting Graves disease. Time point specified: newly diagnosed GD, antithyroid drugs for less than 3 months. Preparation of the TCR library used RNA extracted from PBMCs. With iRepertoire HTBI primers and Arm-PCR of CDR3 regions, TCR beta libraries were built. From the multiplex PCR reads, TCRdb called clonotypes with MiXCR, one entry per CDR3 protein. The table includes 300,000 to 400,000 distinct CDR3 sequences, 16% detected once. A further study also used this sample, focusing on T cells in Graves' hyperthyroidism and ophthalmopathy.

The sequencing here drew on peripheral blood mononuclear cells (PBMCs), taken at new diagnosis, from a patient treated with antithyroid drugs. All receptors come from a man between 40 and 49 years old with Graves disease.

In this sample, this clonotype turned up many times. The V and J genes are TRBV2 and TRBJ2-2; 9 nucleotides match TRBD2. Trimming at V came to 10 bases and at J to 6 bases, leaving 18 bases not matched to a gene. The CDR3 consists of 17 residues. CDR1 and CDR2 from the germline V gene are SNHLY and FYNNEI. CDR3 in amino acids: CATDHVSGGPRSGELFF. CDR3 nucleotide sequence: TGTGCCACCGACCACGTTAGCGGGGGTCCCCGGTCCGGGGAGCTGTTTTTT.

The rearrangement joins TRBV25-1 to TRBJ2-3, with 9 nucleotides matching TRBD2. With 5 bases clipped from V and 6 bases from J, the junction kept 12 bases outside the gene matches. This CDR3 spans 16 amino acids. Germline-derived CDR1 and CDR2 are MGHDK and SYGVNS. The CDR3 nucleotides read TGTGCCAGCAGTCCGCAAGCGGGGGGCCAGTTGGATACGCAGTATTTT. Protein sequence: CASSPQAGGQLDTQYF.

As for this clonotype: This may come from a read error, since a much larger clone is one base off. This rearrangement joins TRBV27 to TRBJ2-7; TRBD1 or TRBD2 may be the D gene (5 bases each). This CDR3 is 16 amino acids long. CDR1 is MNHEY, CDR2 SMNVEV, per germline (reference sequence). The V gene lost 2 bases and the J gene lost 5 bases, with 19 bases spanning the gap. Written as DNA, the CDR3 is TGTGCCAGCAGTTTAAACCTCGGGACCCCGACCCACGAGCAGTACTTC. This translates into CASSLNLGTPTHEQYF.

V and J are TRBV28 and TRBJ2-7; D is possibly TRBD2 (7 bases). Looked up from germline, CDR1 is MDHEN and CDR2 is SYDVKM. This CDR3 has 15 residues. The ends were cut back, 6 bases at V and 0 bases at J, with 15 bases in the middle. CDR3 nucleotides: TGTGCCAGCAGGACTGCGGGGGCCAGCTCCTACGAGCAGTACTTC. It is translated as CASRTAGASSYEQYF.

This clonotype was seen repeatedly, ten times or more. The V gene is TRBV29-1, the J gene TRBJ2-5, with D possibly matching TRBD2 (5 bases). Germline lookup yields CDR1 SQVTM and CDR2 ANQGSEA. The CDR3 totals 12 residues. The V end lost 7 bases, the J end lost 1 base, and 10 bases lay between the germline ends. CDR3 loop: CSGGRGQETQYF. The CDR3 DNA reads as TGCAGCGGCGGTCGGGGCCAAGAGACCCAGTACTTC.

This clonotype has a count of ten or more. The CDR3 nucleotides are TGCAGTGCTAGACCGGGACCCGGTACAGATACGCAGTATTTT. Residues: CSARPGPGTDTQYF. The V and J genes are TRBV20-1 and TRBJ2-3, with D possibly being TRBD1 or TRBD2 (5 bases each). Germline V CDR1 and CDR2: DFQATT, SNEGSKA (reference sequence). The CDR3 totals 14 residues. V shed 2 bases and J shed 3 bases, with 12 bases lying between them.

V gene TRBV9 combines with J gene TRBJ1-3; TRBD1 agrees at 7 bases. V was clipped by 3 bases and J by 0 bases; unmatched bases: 12. CDR3 size: 18 residues. Looked up from germline, CDR1 is SGDLS and CDR2 is YYNGEE. CDR3: CASSAAWDSRYSGNTIYF. The CDR3 DNA reads as TGTGCCAGCAGCGCCGCCTGGGACAGCCGCTACTCTGGAAACACCATATATTTT.

This clonotype was seen repeatedly, ten times or more. The chain links TRBV30 to TRBJ2-7; TRBD1 or TRBD2 may be the D gene (5 bases each). From germline, CDR1 is GTSNPN and CDR2 SVGIG (reference sequence). The CDR3 contains 11 residues. V gave up 4 bases and J gave up 6 bases, with 10 bases separating them. The CDR3 loop reads CAWNSGAEQYF. DNA of the CDR3: TGTGCCTGGAATTCCGGGGCCGAGCAGTACTTC.

This clonotype showed up many times. The genes are TRBV2 and TRBJ2-1, with a weak D call TRBD2 (5 bases). This CDR3 spans 15 amino acids. V lost 1 base and J 3 bases, leaving 10 bases between the germline ends. The germline CDR1 and CDR2 sequences are SNHLY and FYNNEI. In DNA form, the CDR3 reads TGTGCCAGCAGTGAAGGGGCTAGCTTCTACAATGAGCAGTTCTTC. Translated, it gives CASSEGASFYNEQFF.

This clonotype was seen a few times. The rearrangement links TRBV6-1 to TRBJ1-6; a weak D match, TRBD1 (5 bases). The CDR3 runs to 14 residues. Germline values: CDR1 MNHNS, CDR2 SASEGT. V shed 0 bases and J shed 10 bases, with 10 bases lying between them. In nucleotides, the CDR3 is TGTGCCAGCAGTGAAGCAGGGGTGCAATCACCCCTCCACTTT. It encodes CASSEAGVQSPLHF.

At least ten counts were recorded for this clonotype. This chain links TRBV20-1 with TRBJ2-6; D ambiguous. CDR3 length equals 14 residues. Per germline, CDR1 DFQATT and CDR2 SNEGSKA (reference sequence). Trimming removed 6 bases at V and 4 bases at J, with 13 bases between. This chain's CDR3 is CSAYVVRGANVLTF. CDR3 DNA sequence: TGCAGTGCCTACGTAGTGAGAGGGGCCAACGTCCTGACTTTC.

The J gene is TRBJ1-1, the V gene TRBV15; 8 nucleotides agree with TRBD1. Trimming at V came to 0 bases and at J to 1 base, leaving 1 base not matched to a gene. This CDR3 has 15 amino acids. Germline-derived CDR1 and CDR2 are LNHNV and YYDKDF (reference sequence). The CDR3 region has the DNA TGTGCCACCAGCAGAGAGGGGACAGGGAACACTGAAGCTTTCTTT. Amino acids: CATSREGTGNTEAFF.

On this clonotype: With only one base between it and a far larger clone, this is likely a read error. CDR3 in DNA: TGTGCCAGCACTGGAGACCGTGGGGGACCGAGGTGGAATGAGCAGTTCTTC. Its translation is CASTGDRGGPRWNEQFF. The rearrangement joins TRBV12-3 or TRBV12-4 to TRBJ2-5; D tentatively reads TRBD1 or TRBD2 (5 bases each). The J call is uncertain, as TRBJ2-1 better fits the DNA end. This CDR3 comprises 17 residues.